This is a list of T cell receptor beta chains from one sample in a study of neurological immune-mediated disorders. TCRdb processed the 5' RACE reads anew with MiXCR; each CDR3 protein has one entry. Of 66,000 or so distinct CDR3 sequences listed, less than 5.5% were seen once; the top ten hold 6.5% to 7.5%. Sequencing input: PBMCs. These receptors all come from a man aged 30 to 45 with multiple sclerosis. CDR3s include the opening cysteine and the closing phenylalanine or tryptophan. D genes are given only for firm matches. Size is stated for part of the rows, as once, few or many counts, or as a class when the clone is expanded.

-	TRBV7-3	TRBD2	TRBJ2-3	CASSPQPAGTSGDTQYF	TGTGCCAGCAGCCCACAACCCGCCGGAACTAGCGGGGATACGCAGTATTTT
many	TRBV18	-	TRBJ1-1	CASSSNPQQVEAFF	TGTGCCAGCTCATCCAACCCGCAGCAAGTTGAAGCTTTCTTT
many	TRBV2	-	TRBJ1-1	CASFQVSTEAFF	TGTGCCTCGTTTCAGGTCAGCACTGAAGCTTTCTTT
many	TRBV14	-	TRBJ1-1	CASSQAARLGQGTEAFF	TGTGCCAGCAGCCAAGCGGCCCGCCTGGGTCAGGGCACTGAAGCTTTCTTT
many	TRBV11-2	TRBD2	TRBJ2-4	CASSDPSGGGKNIQYF	TGTGCCAGCAGCGACCCCAGCGGGGGGGGCAAAAACATTCAGTACTTC
few	TRBV20-1	-	TRBJ1-2	CSARWEGTYGYTF	TGCAGTGCTAGGTGGGAAGGCACTTATGGCTACACCTTC
many	TRBV7-9	TRBD1	TRBJ1-1	CASRPRTGDTEAFF	TGTGCCAGCAGACCAAGGACAGGGGACACTGAAGCTTTCTTT
many	TRBV6-5	-	TRBJ2-7	CASSYVGRRPYEQYF	TGTGCCAGCAGTTACGTGGGCCGTAGGCCCTACGAGCAGTACTTC
-	TRBV9	-	TRBJ1-5	CASSVDPTGGNQPQNF	TGTGCCAGCAGCGTAGACCCAACGGGGGGCAATCAGCCCCAGAATTTT
many	TRBV6-5	-	TRBJ1-2	CASSYSRSGISGYTF	TGTGCCAGCAGTTACTCGCGTTCAGGGATTAGTGGCTACACCTTC
many	TRBV5-1	-	TRBJ2-1	CAGRLGPYNEQFF	TGCGCCGGCCGCTTGGGACCCTACAATGAGCAGTTCTTC
-	TRBV7-9	TRBD1	TRBJ1-2	CASRPGTGDGYTF	TGTGCCAGCCGACCCGGGACAGGGGATGGCTACACCTTC
many	TRBV20-1	-	TRBJ1-5	CSASKPPNQPQHF	TGCAGTGCTAGTAAGCCGCCCAATCAGCCCCAGCATTTT
many	TRBV12-3/TRBV12-4	-	TRBJ1-4	CASSTYSEKLFF	TGTGCCAGCAGTACCTACAGTGAAAAACTGTTTTTT
many	TRBV29-1	-	TRBJ1-2	CSALQGDNYGYTF	TGCAGCGCCCTACAGGGAGACAACTATGGCTACACCTTC
-	TRBV10-3	-	TRBJ1-1	CAISEGGKPSSEAFF	TGTGCCATCAGTGAGGGGGGAAAGCCATCGAGTGAAGCTTTCTTT
few	TRBV7-2	-	TRBJ1-2	CASSLGRAEGYTF	TGTGCCAGCAGCTTAGGCAGGGCGGAAGGCTACACCTTC
many	TRBV5-1	-	TRBJ2-3	CASSSFAPNTQYF	TGCGCCAGCAGCTCCTTTGCGCCCAATACGCAGTATTTT
many	TRBV5-1	TRBD1	TRBJ1-6	CASSFQGQNSPLHF	TGCGCCAGCAGCTTTCAGGGACAGAACTCACCCCTCCACTTT
many	TRBV5-1	-	TRBJ2-5	CASSFPHEEAETQYF	TGCGCCAGCAGCTTCCCCCACGAGGAAGCGGAGACCCAGTACTTC
-	TRBV18	-	TRBJ1-2	CASSPGNSGYGYTF	TGTGCCAGCTCACCGGGGAATTCAGGCTATGGCTACACCTTC
many	TRBV6-5	-	TRBJ1-2	CASSYSTGRDGYTF	TGTGCCAGCAGTTACTCAACGGGGCGGGATGGCTACACCTTC
many	TRBV20-1	TRBD2	TRBJ2-3	CSARGFFSGGAVPDTQYF	TGCAGTGCTAGAGGATTCTTCAGCGGGGGGGCAGTCCCAGATACGCAGTATTTT
many	TRBV12-3/TRBV12-4	-	TRBJ1-6	CASSGTPHNSPLHF	TGTGCCAGCAGTGGGACGCCCCATAATTCACCCCTCCACTTT
-	TRBV5-1	TRBD2	TRBJ2-3	CASSLEPSGGRDTQYF	TGCGCCAGCAGCTTGGAGCCTAGCGGGGGAAGGGATACGCAGTATTTT
-	TRBV10-3	-	TRBJ1-2	CAISRVRGGGLANYGYTF	TGTGCCATCAGTCGAGTCAGAGGGGGAGGGTTAGCTAACTATGGCTACACCTTC
-	TRBV4-1	-	TRBJ1-5	CASSPHRDSNQPQNF	TGCGCCAGCAGTCCACACAGGGATAGCAATCAGCCCCAGAATTTT
many	TRBV27	TRBD2	TRBJ2-2	CASSSGGYTGELFF	TGTGCCAGCAGTTCGGGAGGGTACACCGGGGAGCTGTTTTTT
many	TRBV5-1	-	TRBJ1-6	CASSWTPPGSESPLHF	TGCGCCAGCAGCTGGACACCCCCGGGTTCAGAGTCACCCCTCCACTTT
-	TRBV6-6	TRBD1	TRBJ2-3	CASIQGVRGPDTQYF	TGTGCCAGCATTCAGGGGGTCAGGGGGCCAGATACGCAGTATTTT
many	TRBV2	-	TRBJ2-2	CASSESAGHITGELFF	TGTGCCAGCAGTGAGAGTGCAGGTCATATTACCGGGGAGCTGTTTTTT